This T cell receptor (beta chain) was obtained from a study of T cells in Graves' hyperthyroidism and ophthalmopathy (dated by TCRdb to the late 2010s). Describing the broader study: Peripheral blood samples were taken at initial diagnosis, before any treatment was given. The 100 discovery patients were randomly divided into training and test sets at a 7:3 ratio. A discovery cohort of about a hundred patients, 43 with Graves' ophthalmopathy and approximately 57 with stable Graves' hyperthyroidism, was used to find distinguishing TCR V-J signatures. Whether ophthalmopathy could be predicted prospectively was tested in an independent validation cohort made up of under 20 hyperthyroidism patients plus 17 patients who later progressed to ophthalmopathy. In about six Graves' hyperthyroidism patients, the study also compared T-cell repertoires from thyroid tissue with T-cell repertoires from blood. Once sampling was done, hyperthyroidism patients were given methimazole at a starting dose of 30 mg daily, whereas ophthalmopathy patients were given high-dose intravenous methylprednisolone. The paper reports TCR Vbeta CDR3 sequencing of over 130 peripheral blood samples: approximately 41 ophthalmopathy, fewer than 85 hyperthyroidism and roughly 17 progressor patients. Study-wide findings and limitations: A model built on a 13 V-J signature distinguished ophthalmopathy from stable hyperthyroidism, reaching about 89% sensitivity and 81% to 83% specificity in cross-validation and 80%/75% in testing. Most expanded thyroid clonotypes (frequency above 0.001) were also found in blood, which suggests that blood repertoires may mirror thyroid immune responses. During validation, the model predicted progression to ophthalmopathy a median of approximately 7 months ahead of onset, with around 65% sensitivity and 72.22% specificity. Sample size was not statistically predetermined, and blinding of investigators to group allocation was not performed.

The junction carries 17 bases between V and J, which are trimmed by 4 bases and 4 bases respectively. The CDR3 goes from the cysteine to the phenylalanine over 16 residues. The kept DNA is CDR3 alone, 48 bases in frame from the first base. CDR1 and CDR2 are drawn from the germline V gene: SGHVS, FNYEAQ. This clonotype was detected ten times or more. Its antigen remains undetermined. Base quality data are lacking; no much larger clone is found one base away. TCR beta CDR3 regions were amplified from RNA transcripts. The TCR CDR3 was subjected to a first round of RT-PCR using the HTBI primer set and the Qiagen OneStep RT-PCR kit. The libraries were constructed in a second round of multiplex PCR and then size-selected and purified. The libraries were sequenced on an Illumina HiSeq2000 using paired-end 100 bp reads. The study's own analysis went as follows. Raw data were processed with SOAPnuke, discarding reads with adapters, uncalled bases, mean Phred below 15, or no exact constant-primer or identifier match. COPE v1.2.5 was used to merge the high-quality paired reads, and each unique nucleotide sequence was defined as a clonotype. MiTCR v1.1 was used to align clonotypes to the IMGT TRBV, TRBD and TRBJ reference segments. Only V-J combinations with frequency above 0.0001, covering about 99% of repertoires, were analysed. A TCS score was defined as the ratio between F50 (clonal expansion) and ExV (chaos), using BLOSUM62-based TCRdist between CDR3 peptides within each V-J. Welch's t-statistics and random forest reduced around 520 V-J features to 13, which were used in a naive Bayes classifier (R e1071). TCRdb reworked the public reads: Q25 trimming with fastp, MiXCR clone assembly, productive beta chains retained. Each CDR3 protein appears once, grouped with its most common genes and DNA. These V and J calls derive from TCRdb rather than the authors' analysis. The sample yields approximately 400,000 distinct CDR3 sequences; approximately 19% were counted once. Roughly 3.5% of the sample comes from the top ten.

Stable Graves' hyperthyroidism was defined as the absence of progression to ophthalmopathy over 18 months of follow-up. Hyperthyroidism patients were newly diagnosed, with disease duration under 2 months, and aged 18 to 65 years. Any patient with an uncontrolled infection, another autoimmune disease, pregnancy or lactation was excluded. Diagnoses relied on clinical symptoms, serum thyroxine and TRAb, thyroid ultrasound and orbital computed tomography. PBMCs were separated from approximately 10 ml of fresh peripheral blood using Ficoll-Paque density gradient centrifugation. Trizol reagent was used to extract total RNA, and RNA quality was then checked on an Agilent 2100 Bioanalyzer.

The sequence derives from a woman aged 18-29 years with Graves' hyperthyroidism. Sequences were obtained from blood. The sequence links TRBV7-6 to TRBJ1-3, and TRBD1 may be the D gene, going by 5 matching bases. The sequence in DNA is TGTGCCAGCAGCTCGTACAGGAGGAAGGGCGGAAACACCATATATTTT. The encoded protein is CASSSYRRKGGNTIYF.